What follows are 11 T cell receptor beta chains derived from one specimen sequenced in a study of T cells after yellow fever vaccination (dated by TCRdb to about 2019). The sample's treatment or condition label, in plain terms: live attenuated yellow fever vaccine strain. Library preparation used 5' RACE. Instrument on record: Illumina HiSeq 2500. The raw public data were reprocessed by TCRdb itself: fastp quality trimming at Q25, MiXCR clonotype calling, in-frame beta chains only. Identical CDR3 protein sequences are pooled into one entry, listed with their most common genes and DNA. This sample comprises about 320,000 distinct CDR3 sequences, around 7% of them detected only once. Of the sample, roughly a sixth is held by the ten largest clones. Source: PBMCs, taken about 41 days after the first yellow fever vaccination. The origin of the receptors is a man aged 18 to 29 who received the YFV17D yellow fever vaccine.

This clonotype is deemed medium-sized (0.01 to 0.1%). The chain is built from TRBV29-1 and TRBJ2-7; D gene ambiguous. The V gene's germline CDR1 is SQVTM and CDR2 ANQGSEA. The CDR3 loop spans 12 amino acids. V lost 1 base, J lost 5 bases, and 9 bases lay in between. CDR3 residues: CSVEVRADEQYF. The DNA for the CDR3 is TGCAGCGTTGAAGTTCGGGCAGACGAGCAGTACTTC.

This clonotype was counted only a few times. The chain has TRBV9 and TRBJ1-4, with D unclear. Germline loops: CDR1 SGDLS, CDR2 YYNGEE. The CDR3 length is 14 residues. V dropped 0 bases and J dropped 3 bases, with 6 bases sitting between them. As DNA, the CDR3 is TGTGCCAGCAGCGTAGGCAGACCTAATGAAAAACTGTTTTTT. This encodes CASSVGRPNEKLFF.

This clonotype was seen at least ten times. This chain's CDR3 is CASSLGGTGVPYEQYF. CDR3 bases: TGTGCCAGCAGCTTAGGCGGGACAGGGGTACCCTACGAGCAGTACTTC. The chain carries TRBV7-2 and TRBJ2-7; TRBD1 agrees at 10 bases. The CDR3 runs 16 residues. Trimming took 1 base from V and 2 from J; bases not matched to a gene: 5. Germline V gene sequence: CDR1 SGHTA, CDR2 FQGNSA.

This clonotype has only a few counts. The chain has TRBV5-5 and TRBJ1-2; D may be TRBD1 (5 bases). Per the germline V gene, CDR1 is SGHKS and CDR2 is YYEKEE (reference sequence). Trimming left V 0 bases short and J 7 bases short, with 7 bases between. The CDR3 spans 12 residues. The CDR3 sequence: CASSLVGTGYTF. Written as DNA, the CDR3 is TGTGCCAGCAGCTTGGTCGGGACTGGCTACACCTTC.

This chain uses TRBV7-2 with TRBJ2-6; D is undetermined. The germline V gene has CDR1 SGHTA and CDR2 FQGNSA. The CDR3 is 17 amino acids. V lost 1 base and J 0 bases, leaving 10 bases between the germline ends. CDR3 residues: CASSLVGGNSGANVLTF. The DNA for the CDR3 is TGTGCCAGCAGCTTAGTCGGTGGAAACTCTGGGGCCAACGTCCTGACTTTC.

The chain recombines TRBV7-2 with TRBJ2-2, with TRBD1 matching over 7 bases. The J segment lost 2 bases and the V segment lost 5 bases, leaving 8 bases of the junction unmatched. The CDR3 loop spans 16 amino acids. From germline, CDR1 is SGHTA and CDR2 FQGNSA. The CDR3 protein is CASSARTGINTGELFF. The CDR3 DNA reads as TGTGCCAGCAGCGCGCGGACAGGAATAAACACCGGGGAGCTGTTTTTT.

The table lists this clonotype with many counts. The J gene is TRBJ2-2, the V gene TRBV7-9; 9 bases map to TRBD1. CDR3 length equals 15 residues. From germline, CDR1 is SEHNR and CDR2 FQNEAQ (reference sequence). J was trimmed by 4 bases and V by 6 bases; bases with no gene match: 6. In DNA, the CDR3 is TGTGCCAGCAGAGAGCCGGGACAGGGCACCGGGGAGCTGTTTTTT. Its translation: CASREPGQGTGELFF.

This clonotype was seen repeatedly, ten times or more. CDR3 loop: CASSLRAGLGTDTQYF. CDR3 nucleotide sequence: TGTGCCAGCAGCCTGAGAGCGGGGCTTGGAACAGATACGCAGTATTTT. The chain employs TRBV7-2 and TRBJ2-3, with 7 bases aligning to TRBD2. CDR1 and CDR2 (germline): SGHTA, FQGNSA. Trimming removed 5 bases from V and 3 bases from J; junction bases left unmatched: 11. The CDR3 contains 16 residues.

In its sample, this clonotype was seen many times. V and J are TRBV5-1 and TRBJ1-1, with D unclear. CDR3 length equals 14 residues. V lost 0 bases, J lost 1 base, and 7 bases lay in between. Germline V gene lookup returns CDR1 SGHRS and CDR2 YFSETQ. The CDR3 reads CASSLGGENTEAFF. CDR3 nucleotide sequence: TGCGCCAGCAGCTTGGGTGGGGAGAACACTGAAGCTTTCTTT. Filled out from reference TRBV5-1 and TRBJ1-1, the complete variable domain reads KAGVTQTPRYLIKTRGQQVTLSCSPISGHRSVSWYQQTPGQGLQFLFEYFSETQRNKGNFPGRFSGRQFSNSRSEMNVSTLELGDSALYLCASSLGGENTEAFFGQGTRLTVV.

This clonotype was counted many times. The rearrangement uses TRBV5-1 and TRBJ2-7; perhaps TRBD2 as D (5 bases). The V end was cut by 4 bases, the J end by 0 bases, with 23 bases between. Germline V gene sequence: CDR1 SGHRS, CDR2 YFSETQ. CDR3 length: 18 amino acids. In nucleotides, the CDR3 is TGCGCCAGCAGCAGGAGACTTTTCGAGCGGTCCAGCTCCTACGAGCAGTACTTC. It encodes CASSRRLFERSSSYEQYF.

This clonotype turned up a few times. The V call is TRBV6-5, the J call TRBJ1-5, with D unclear. V shed 0 bases and J shed 0 bases, with 12 bases lying between them. Germline V gene data show CDR1 as MNHEY and CDR2 as SVGAGI. CDR3 size: 17 residues. CDR3 bases: TGTGCCAGCAGTTACTCGCAGGACCGAAATAGCAATCAGCCCCAGCATTTT. Protein product: CASSYSQDRNSNQPQHF.